The 2 T cell receptor beta chains presented below share a single source sample, sequenced in a study of CD8+ T cells in alopecia areata. Treatment meaning: oral pan-JAK inhibitor, 5-10 mg twice daily. RNA was isolated and reverse transcribed to cDNA, the sequencing template. Using immunoSEQ multiplex PCR, the repertoire was profiled, and TCRdb retains in-frame clones only, with some absent. The data show about 60,000 clones, about 43% seen once. Sequences were derived from CD8+ T cells sorted from blood, sampled between weeks 36 and 40, from a patient treated with tofacitinib. These receptors all stem from a human donor with alopecia areata.

The rearrangement uses TRBV27 and TRBJ2-3, with D tentatively TRBD2 (6 bases). This CDR3 has 13 residues. Germline assignment: CDR1 MNHEY and CDR2 SMNVEV (reference sequence). V was pared by 7 bases and J by 4 bases, with 12 bases between. The DNA of the CDR3 is TGTGCCAGCAATCACCGCGGGGCAGATACGCAGTATTTT. It yields the protein CASNHRGADTQYF.

This clone was counted once. The chain employs TRBV29-1 and TRBJ2-3; 7 bases align to TRBD2. The germline gives CDR1 SQVTM, CDR2 ANQGSEA. This CDR3 has 15 residues. Unmatched junction bases numbered 5, after V lost 0 bases and J lost 2 bases. This CDR3 reads CSVEDLSGVTDTQYF. Here the CDR3 DNA reads TGCAGCGTTGAAGATCTCAGCGGGGTCACAGATACGCAGTATTTT.